These 32 T cell receptor beta chains were sequenced from one sample in a study of T cell changes during pregnancy in multiple sclerosis. Here immunoSEQ multiplex PCR was the method, and the copy in TCRdb shows in-frame clones only, minus some. Of more than 65,000 clones in the sample, approximately 90% were seen once. The specimen was peripheral blood, collected in the first trimester of pregnancy. These receptor sequences come from a female donor with multiple sclerosis, enrolled in a pregnancy study.

The chain employs TRBV27 and TRBJ1-2, with TRBD1 as a possible D gene (5 bases). Trimming pared 5 bases from V and 2 bases from J, leaving 9 bases between. CDR1 and CDR2 (germline): MNHEY, SMNVEV (reference sequence). CDR3 length: 13 amino acids. The chain's CDR3 is CASSLRVNYGYTF. CDR3 sequence (DNA): TGTGCCAGCAGTCTCAGGGTAAACTATGGCTACACCTTC.

This rearrangement joins TRBV5-1 to TRBJ1-1; TRBD1 aligns across 7 bases. CDR1 is SGHRS, CDR2 YFSETQ, per germline. The ends lost 0 bases at V and 2 bases at J; junction bases unmatched: 10. The CDR3 covers 17 residues. In DNA form, the CDR3 reads TGCGCCAGCAGCTTGGTTACAGGGGTCAGGGTAAACACTGAAGCTTTCTTT. Amino acid sequence: CASSLVTGVRVNTEAFF.

The chain links TRBV4-2 to TRBJ1-5; perhaps TRBD1 as D (6 bases). The V end was cut by 4 bases, the J end by 5 bases, with 15 bases between. Germline values: CDR1 LGHNA, CDR2 YNFKEQ. The length of the CDR3 is 15 residues. The CDR3 DNA sequence: TGTGCCAGCAGCCCTCATGACAGGAGTGATCAGCCCCAGCATTTT. This sequence encodes CASSPHDRSDQPQHF.

The V call is TRBV9, the J call TRBJ2-5; tentative D call: TRBD2 (5 bases). Trimming took 0 bases from V and 5 from J, leaving 8 bases between them. Germline-derived CDR1 and CDR2 are SGDLS and YYNGEE. CDR3 length: 13 residues. The CDR3 here is CASSVGTEETQYF. Here the CDR3 DNA reads TGTGCCAGCAGCGTAGGGACTGAGGAGACCCAGTACTTC. Filled out from reference TRBV9 and TRBJ2-5, the complete variable domain reads DSGVTQTPKHLITATGQRVTLRCSPRSGDLSVYWYQQSLDQGLQFLIQYYNGEERAKGNILERFSAQQFPDLHSELNLSSLELGDSALYFCASSVGTEETQYFGPGTRLLVL.

The chain joins TRBV5-6 to TRBJ1-5; 7 bases align to TRBD1. J lost 5 bases, V lost 5 bases, and 10 bases had no gene match. The CDR3 spans 15 residues. The germline V gene encodes CDR1 SGHDT and CDR2 YYEEEE. This chain's CDR3 is CASSETGVYDQPQHF. In DNA form, the CDR3 reads TGTGCCAGCAGTGAAACAGGGGTATACGATCAGCCCCAGCATTTT.

CDR3 sequence reads: CASSSPNSGGKAFF. Here the CDR3 DNA reads TGTGCCAGCAGTTCCCCGAACAGTGGGGGGAAAGCTTTCTTT. This chain joins TRBV25-1 and TRBJ1-1, with TRBD1 as a possible D gene (5 bases). V was shortened by 5 bases and J by 9 bases, with 19 bases between the two germline ends. The CDR3 runs to 14 residues. From germline, CDR1 is MGHDK and CDR2 SYGVNS.

The chain recombines TRBV19 with TRBJ1-2; D ambiguous. The CDR3 totals 15 residues. Germline loops: CDR1 LNHDA, CDR2 SQIVND (reference sequence). V gave up 6 bases and J gave up 8 bases, with 22 bases separating them. In DNA, the CDR3 is TGTGCCAGTAGAAACCCGGCGGCCGATATGGTGGGCTACACCTTC. This translates into CASRNPAADMVGYTF.

CDR3 protein: CASSFWSDSSYEQYF. CDR3 nucleotides: TGTGCCAGCAGCTTCTGGTCGGACAGTTCCTACGAGCAGTACTTC. This sequence joins TRBV7-6 and TRBJ2-7; D may be TRBD1 (6 bases). CDR3 length equals 15 residues. V was cut by 3 bases and J by 1 base, with 13 bases left in between. Germline CDR1 SGHVS, CDR2 FNYEAQ.

J is TRBJ1-5 and V is TRBV10-3, with D unresolved. There are 13 residues in the CDR3. CDR1 is ENHRY, CDR2 SYGVKD, per germline. V lost 0 bases to trimming and J lost 7 bases, with 7 bases between them. The chain's CDR3 is CAISESPGQPQHF. In DNA form, the CDR3 reads TGTGCCATCAGTGAGTCACCGGGACAGCCCCAGCATTTT.

The chain couples TRBV9 to TRBJ2-3, with D perhaps matching TRBD2 (6 bases). The CDR3 runs to 15 residues. The V and J ends lost 1 base and 1 base respectively, with 10 bases between them. Germline assignment: CDR1 SGDLS and CDR2 YYNGEE. The CDR3 DNA follows: TGTGCCAGCAGCGTATTGGCTAGCGGCACAGATACGCAGTATTTT. This gives the protein CASSVLASGTDTQYF.

The V and J genes are TRBV7-2 and TRBJ2-5; D is possibly TRBD2 (7 bases). The germline CDR1 and CDR2 sequences are SGHTA and FQGNSA. Trimming cost V 7 bases and J 4 bases, with 19 bases left between them. The CDR3 loop spans 15 amino acids. CDR3 residues: CASTPGGGRGETQYF. The CDR3 DNA reads as TGTGCCAGCACCCCTGGGGGGGGGCGCGGAGAGACCCAGTACTTC. The full variable domain, with the rest looked up from reference TRBV7-2 and TRBJ2-5, is GAGVSQSPSNKVTEKGKDVELRCDPISGHTALYWYRQSLGQGLEFLIYFQGNSAPDKSGLPSDRFSAERTGGSVSTLTIQRTQQEDSAVYLCASTPGGGRGETQYFGPGTRLLVL.

DNA of the CDR3: TGTGCCAGCAGCGACCCGGGGGGTCGGGGAAACACCATATATTTT. Translating gives CASSDPGGRGNTIYF. The genes are TRBV13 and TRBJ1-3; tentatively, D is TRBD1 (5 bases). V was shortened by 5 bases and J by 4 bases, with 15 bases between the two germline ends. The CDR3 consists of 15 residues. Looked up from germline, CDR1 is PRHDT and CDR2 is FYEKMQ (reference sequence).

The chain couples TRBV9 to TRBJ1-2, with D perhaps TRBD1 (5 bases). V gave up 4 bases and J gave up 0 bases, with 16 bases separating them. Germline lookup yields CDR1 SGDLS and CDR2 YYNGEE. The CDR3 totals 16 residues. The CDR3 region is CASSTQGGGPNYGYTF. As DNA, the CDR3 is TGTGCCAGCAGCACCCAGGGAGGAGGCCCTAACTATGGCTACACCTTC.

The genes are TRBV7-2 and TRBJ1-3, with 7 bases that match TRBD1. Germline loops: CDR1 SGHTA, CDR2 FQGNSA. CDR3 length equals 16 residues. V lost 5 bases, J lost 2 bases, and 9 bases stayed unmatched. This CDR3 is CASSPQRGTAGNTIYF. Written as DNA, the CDR3 is TGTGCCAGCAGCCCGCAACGCGGGACAGCTGGAAACACCATATATTTT.

The chain is built from TRBV19 and TRBJ2-7; 11 bases map to TRBD2. Germline V CDR1 and CDR2: LNHDA, SQIVND (reference sequence). CDR3 length: 14 residues. V was pared by 9 bases and J by 1 base, with 5 bases of the junction left unmatched. The CDR3: CASSLAGVSYEQYF. In nucleotides, the CDR3 is TGTGCCAGCTCACTAGCGGGAGTTTCCTACGAGCAGTACTTC.

The chain is built from TRBV9 and TRBJ2-3; 8 positions agree with TRBD2. Germline lookup yields CDR1 SGDLS and CDR2 YYNGEE. The junction had 6 bases not matched to a gene; V was cut back by 6 bases and J by 0 bases. This CDR3 is built from 15 residues. The CDR3 protein is CASNIGGGSTDTQYF. The CDR3 nucleotides read TGTGCCAGCAACATCGGGGGGGGCAGCACAGATACGCAGTATTTT. Full variable domain (outside the CDR3, taken from reference TRBV9 and TRBJ2-3): DSGVTQTPKHLITATGQRVTLRCSPRSGDLSVYWYQQSLDQGLQFLIQYYNGEERAKGNILERFSAQQFPDLHSELNLSSLELGDSALYFCASNIGGGSTDTQYFGPGTRLTVL.

V usage is TRBV18 and J usage is TRBJ1-3; 7 bases are a match to TRBD1. Per the germline V gene, CDR1 is KGHSH and CDR2 is LQKENI. Unmatched junction bases numbered 7, after V lost 4 bases and J lost 4 bases. The CDR3 has 15 amino acids. The CDR3 bases are TGTGCCAGCTCACTCCTCCAGGGGGGAGGAAACACCATATATTTT. This gives the protein CASSLLQGGGNTIYF.

The sample holds one count of this clone. The CDR3 DNA reads as TGCGCCAGCAGCTCCGGGACAGGCTTATACAATGAGCAGTTCTTC. This translates into CASSSGTGLYNEQFF. The V and J genes are TRBV5-1 and TRBJ2-1, with 8 bases aligning to TRBD1. Trimming cost V 3 bases and J 4 bases; bases outside gene matches: 6. The length of the CDR3 is 15 residues. The germline V gene has CDR1 SGHRS and CDR2 YFSETQ.

About this clone itself: Germline and junction disagree at one end, which may indicate a read error. The chain couples TRBV18 to TRBJ2-1, with 8 bases fitting TRBD2. The germline gives CDR1 KGHSH, CDR2 LQKENI. This CDR3 is built from 18 residues. CDR3 sequence reads: CASSRQPSGREIYDEQFF. In nucleotides, the CDR3 is TGTGCCAGCTCACGTCAACCTAGCGGGCGGGAGATCTACGATGAGCAGTTCTTC.

This clone was seen a single time. V gene TRBV7-2 combines with J gene TRBJ1-3; D unclear. The CDR3 length is 14 residues. Germline V CDR1 and CDR2: SGHTA, FQGNSA. Trimming took off 4 bases at V and 0 bases at J, with 7 bases between the two ends. The CDR3 spells CASSSTDSGNTIYF. The CDR3 DNA reads as TGTGCCAGCAGCTCGACTGACTCTGGAAACACCATATATTTT.

This clone was seen a few times. The chain is built from TRBV5-1 and TRBJ2-2, with TRBD2 matching 8 bases. The junction had 6 bases not matched to a gene; V was cut back by 5 bases and J by 6 bases. The germline V gene has CDR1 SGHRS and CDR2 YFSETQ. The CDR3 runs 14 residues. CDR3 coding DNA: TGCGCCAGCAGTGCTAGCGGGCTAGCCGGGGAGCTGTTTTTT. It is translated as CASSASGLAGELFF.

On this clone: A much larger clone differs by one base, so this may be a read error. The rearrangement joins TRBV27 to TRBJ1-2, with TRBD1 matching 9 bases. Germline V lookup: CDR1 MNHEY, CDR2 SMNVEV (reference sequence). The CDR3 is 13 amino acids. The trim removed 5 bases at V and 5 bases at J, leaving 3 bases unmatched. CDR3 sequence: CASSPGTGYGYTF. In nucleotides, the CDR3 is TGTGCCAGCAGTCCCGGGACAGGGTATGGCTACACCTTC.

The genes are TRBV19 and TRBJ1-1, with TRBD1 matching 8 bases. Trimming at V came to 5 bases and at J to 4 bases, leaving 6 bases not matched to a gene. The germline gives CDR1 LNHDA, CDR2 SQIVND (reference sequence). The CDR3 spans 14 residues. This CDR3 is CASSVKTGVTEAFF. The CDR3 DNA sequence: TGTGCCAGTAGTGTAAAGACAGGGGTCACTGAAGCTTTCTTT.

The chain carries TRBV10-3 and TRBJ2-3; 7 bases agree with TRBD2. The CDR3 totals 16 residues. The J segment lost 1 base and the V segment lost 6 bases, leaving 10 bases of the junction unmatched. Looked up from germline, CDR1 is ENHRY and CDR2 is SYGVKD. This CDR3 reads CAISARTRWGTDTQYF. CDR3 sequence (DNA): TGTGCCATCAGCGCCCGGACTAGATGGGGCACAGATACGCAGTATTTT.

The chain joins TRBV7-3 to TRBJ1-2; no firm D call. Germline assignment: CDR1 SGHTA and CDR2 FQGTGA. The CDR3 spans 15 residues. V dropped 5 bases and J dropped 8 bases, with 21 bases sitting between them. CDR3 nucleotide sequence: TGTGCCAGCAGCCCCGAGGCGGGAGGCGTGGGGGGCTACACCTTC. Its translation: CASSPEAGGVGGYTF.

The chain has TRBV7-9 and TRBJ1-4; 7 bases are shared with TRBD1. CDR3 size: 17 residues. Germline trimming cut 6 bases from V and 2 bases from J; bases unmatched to any gene: 12. The germline V gene has CDR1 SEHNR and CDR2 FQNEAQ (reference sequence). CDR3 protein: CASRPSMNRGTNEKLFF. The CDR3 bases are TGTGCCAGCAGACCAAGTATGAACAGGGGTACTAATGAAAAACTGTTTTTT.

This clone was counted a single time. CDR3 region: CASSDPGVMAGELFF. CDR3 nucleotides: TGTGCCAGCAGTGACCCGGGGGTGATGGCCGGGGAGCTGTTTTTT. The V gene is TRBV25-1, the J gene TRBJ2-2, with a weak D call TRBD2 (6 bases). The V end lost 3 bases, the J end lost 6 bases, and 14 bases lay between the germline ends. This CDR3 has 15 amino acids. The V gene's germline CDR1 is MGHDK and CDR2 SYGVNS.

The CDR3 spells CASSVRGGNEQFF. CDR3 sequence (DNA): TGTGCCAGCAGTGTGCGGGGGGGCAATGAGCAGTTCTTC. The rearrangement links TRBV6-4 to TRBJ2-1, with 9 bases lining up with TRBD2. The germline V gene encodes CDR1 MRHNA and CDR2 SNTAGT. This CDR3 is 13 amino acids long. The V and J ends lost 4 bases and 6 bases, in that order; junction bases with no gene match: 1.

V and J are TRBV4-3 and TRBJ1-2; D is unresolved. Germline V lookup: CDR1 LGHNA, CDR2 YSLEER. This CDR3 comprises 15 residues. Trimming removed 0 bases at V and 2 bases at J, with 10 bases between. As DNA, the CDR3 is TGCGCCAGCAGCCAAGAAGGATGGGCGAACTATGGCTACACCTTC. Amino acid sequence: CASSQEGWANYGYTF.

The chain has TRBV18 and TRBJ1-6, with TRBD1 matching 9 bases. Trimming took 0 bases from V and 8 from J; bases not matched to a gene: 8. Germline loops: CDR1 KGHSH, CDR2 LQKENI. The CDR3 is 17 residues long. CDR3 DNA: TGTGCCAGCTCACCACCGGAAGGGACAGGGCCTTATTCACCCCTCCACTTT. It codes for CASSPPEGTGPYSPLHF.

The rearrangement joins TRBV18 to TRBJ2-5; D possibly corresponds to TRBD2 (6 bases). In germline, CDR1 is KGHSH, CDR2 LQKENI. V dropped 2 bases and J dropped 5 bases, with 9 bases sitting between them. This CDR3 is 13 amino acids long. DNA for the CDR3: TGTGCCAGCTCACCAGGGACTCTCGAGACCCAGTACTTC. It specifies CASSPGTLETQYF.

The chain is built from TRBV6-5 and TRBJ2-2; D unclear. The germline gives CDR1 MNHEY, CDR2 SVGAGI. V lost 6 bases and J lost 7, with 6 bases in between. CDR3 size: 11 residues. The CDR3 nucleotides read TGTGCCAGCAGAGATAGCGGGGAGCTGTTTTTT. Residues: CASRDSGELFF.